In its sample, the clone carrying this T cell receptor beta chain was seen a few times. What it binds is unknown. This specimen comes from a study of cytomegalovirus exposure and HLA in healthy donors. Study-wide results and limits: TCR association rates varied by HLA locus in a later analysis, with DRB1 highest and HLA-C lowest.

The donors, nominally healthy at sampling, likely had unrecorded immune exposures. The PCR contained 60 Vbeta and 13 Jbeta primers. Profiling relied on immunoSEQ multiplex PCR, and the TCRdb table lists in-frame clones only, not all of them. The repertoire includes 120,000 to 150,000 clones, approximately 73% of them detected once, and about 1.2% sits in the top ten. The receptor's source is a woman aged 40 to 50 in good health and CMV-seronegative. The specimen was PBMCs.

CDR3 nucleotides: TGTGCCAGCACCCCGGGCACCGGGGAGCTGTTTTTT. This sequence encodes CASTPGTGELFF. V gene TRBV7-6 combines with J gene TRBJ2-2; D is uncertain. Germline CDR1 SGHVS, CDR2 FNYEAQ. V lost 7 bases and J lost 4, with 7 bases in between. This CDR3 region has 12 residues.